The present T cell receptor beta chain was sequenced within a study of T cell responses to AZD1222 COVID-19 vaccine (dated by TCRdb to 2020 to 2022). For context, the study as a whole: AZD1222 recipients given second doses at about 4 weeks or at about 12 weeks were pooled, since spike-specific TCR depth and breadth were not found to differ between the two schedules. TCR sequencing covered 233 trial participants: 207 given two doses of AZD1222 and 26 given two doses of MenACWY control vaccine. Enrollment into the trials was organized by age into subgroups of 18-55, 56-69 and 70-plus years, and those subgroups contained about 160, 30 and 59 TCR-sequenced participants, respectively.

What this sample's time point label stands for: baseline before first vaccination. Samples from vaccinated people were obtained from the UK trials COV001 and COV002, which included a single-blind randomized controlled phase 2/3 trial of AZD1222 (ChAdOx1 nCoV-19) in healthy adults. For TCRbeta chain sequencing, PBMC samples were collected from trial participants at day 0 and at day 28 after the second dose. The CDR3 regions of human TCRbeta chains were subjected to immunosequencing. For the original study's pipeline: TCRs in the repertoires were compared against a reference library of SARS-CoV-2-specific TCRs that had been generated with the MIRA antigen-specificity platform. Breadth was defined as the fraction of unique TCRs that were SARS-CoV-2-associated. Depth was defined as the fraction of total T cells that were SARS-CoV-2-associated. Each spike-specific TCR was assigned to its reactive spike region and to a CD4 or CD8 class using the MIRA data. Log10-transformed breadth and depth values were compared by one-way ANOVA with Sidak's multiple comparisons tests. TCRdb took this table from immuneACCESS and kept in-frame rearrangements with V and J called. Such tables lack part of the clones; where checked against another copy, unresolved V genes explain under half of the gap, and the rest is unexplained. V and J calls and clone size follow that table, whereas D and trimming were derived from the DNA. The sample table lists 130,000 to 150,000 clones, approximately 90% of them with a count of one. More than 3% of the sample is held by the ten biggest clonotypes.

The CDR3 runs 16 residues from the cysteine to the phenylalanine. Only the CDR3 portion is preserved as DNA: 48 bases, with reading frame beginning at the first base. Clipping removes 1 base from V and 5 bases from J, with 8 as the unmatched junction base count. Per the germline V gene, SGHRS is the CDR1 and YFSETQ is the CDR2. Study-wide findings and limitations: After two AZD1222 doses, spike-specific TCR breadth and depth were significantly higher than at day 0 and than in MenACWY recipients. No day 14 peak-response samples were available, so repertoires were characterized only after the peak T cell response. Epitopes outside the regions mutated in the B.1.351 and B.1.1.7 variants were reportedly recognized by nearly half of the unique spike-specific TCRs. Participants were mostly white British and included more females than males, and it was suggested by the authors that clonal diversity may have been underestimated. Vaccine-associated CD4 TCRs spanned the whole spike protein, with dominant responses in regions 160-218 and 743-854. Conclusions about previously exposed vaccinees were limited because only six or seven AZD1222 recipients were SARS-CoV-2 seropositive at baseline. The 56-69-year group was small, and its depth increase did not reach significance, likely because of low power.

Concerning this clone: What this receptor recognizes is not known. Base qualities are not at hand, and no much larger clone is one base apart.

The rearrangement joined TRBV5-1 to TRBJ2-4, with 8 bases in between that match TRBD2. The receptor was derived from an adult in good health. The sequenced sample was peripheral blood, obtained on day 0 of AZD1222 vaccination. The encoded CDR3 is CASSLFFSGGQNIQYF. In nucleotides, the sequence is TGCGCCAGCAGCTTGTTTTTTTCGGGGGGGCAAAACATTCAGTACTTC.